This entry is about one T cell receptor beta chain. Antigen specificity is unknown. Depth targeted 1 in 200,000 to 1 in 1 million T cells, averaging roughly 9.7x coverage per clonotype. Profiled with immunoSEQ multiplex PCR; TCRdb holds only in-frame clones, not every one. This table holds 150,000 or so clones, under 85% found once. This entry is derived from a study of cytotoxic CD8 clonotypes in ibrutinib-treated CLL. Study-level points and caveats: Public clonotypes proved infrequent, and on treatment they shrank or remained steady.

This CDR3 has 18 amino acids. V was shortened by 4 bases and J by 3 bases, with 22 bases between the two germline ends. CDR1 SGHKS and CDR2 YYEKEE come from the germline V gene (reference sequence). V usage is TRBV5-5 and J usage is TRBJ1-4; tentative D call: TRBD1 (6 bases). The TCR sequence derives from a human donor with chronic lymphocytic leukemia. Here the sequenced sample was PBMCs, taken after 24 months of ibrutinib treatment. CDR3 bases: TGTGCCAGCAGCCTGAAGGAGGGGATGGGGGCATCTAATGAAAAACTGTTTTTT. Protein sequence: CASSLKEGMGASNEKLFF.